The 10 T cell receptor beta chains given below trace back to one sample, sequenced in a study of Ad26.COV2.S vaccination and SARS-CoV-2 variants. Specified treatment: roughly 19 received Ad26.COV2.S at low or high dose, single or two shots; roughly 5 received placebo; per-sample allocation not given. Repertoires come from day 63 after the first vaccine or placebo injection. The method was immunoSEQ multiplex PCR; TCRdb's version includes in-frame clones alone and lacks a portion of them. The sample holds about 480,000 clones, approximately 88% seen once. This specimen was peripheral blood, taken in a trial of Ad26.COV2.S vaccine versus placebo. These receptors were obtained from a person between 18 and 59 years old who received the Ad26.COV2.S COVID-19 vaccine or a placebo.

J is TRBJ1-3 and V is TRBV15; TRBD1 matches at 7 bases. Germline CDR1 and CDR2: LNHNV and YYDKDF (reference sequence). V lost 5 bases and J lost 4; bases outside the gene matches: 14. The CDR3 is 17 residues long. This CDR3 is CATSPIAGTVAGNTIYF. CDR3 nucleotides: TGTGCCACCAGCCCGATCGCCGGGACAGTCGCCGGAAACACCATATATTTT.

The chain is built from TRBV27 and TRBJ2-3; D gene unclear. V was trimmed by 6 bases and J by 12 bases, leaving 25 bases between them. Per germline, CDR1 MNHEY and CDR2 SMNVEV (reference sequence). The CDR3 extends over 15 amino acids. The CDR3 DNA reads TGTGCCAGCAGACCGGACCCGAATGCTAAAGGGCGACAGTATTTT. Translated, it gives CASRPDPNAKGRQYF.

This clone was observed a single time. The CDR3 here is CAWSAERVTDTQYF. CDR3 bases: TGTGCCTGGAGCGCCGAAAGGGTTACAGATACGCAGTATTTT. The gene calls are TRBV30 and TRBJ2-3; D ambiguous. CDR1 GTSNPN and CDR2 SVGIG come from the germline V gene (reference sequence). Trimming stripped 3 bases from V and 3 bases from J, with 13 bases between. The CDR3 loop spans 14 amino acids.

The CDR3 DNA reads TGTGCCAGCAGTTACCAGCCGGGACTCCAAGAGACCCAGTACTTC. Translated: CASSYQPGLQETQYF. The V and J genes are TRBV6-5 and TRBJ2-5; D might be TRBD2 (6 bases). V lost 2 bases, J lost 1 base, and 11 bases lay in between. CDR1 is MNHEY and CDR2 is SVGAGI in the germline V gene. The CDR3 has 15 amino acids.

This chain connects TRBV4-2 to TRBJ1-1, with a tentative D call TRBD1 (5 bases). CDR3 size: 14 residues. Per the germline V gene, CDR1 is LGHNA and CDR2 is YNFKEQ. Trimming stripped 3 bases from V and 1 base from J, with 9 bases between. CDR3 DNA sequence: TGTGCCAGCAGCCACGGGAGGGGGAACACTGAAGCTTTCTTT. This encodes CASSHGRGNTEAFF.

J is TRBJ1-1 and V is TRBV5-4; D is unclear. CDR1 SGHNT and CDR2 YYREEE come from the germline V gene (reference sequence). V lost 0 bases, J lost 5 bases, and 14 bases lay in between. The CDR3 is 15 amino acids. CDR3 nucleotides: TGTGCCAGCAGCTTGGCCTCTACCTTAGGAACTGAAGCTTTCTTT. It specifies CASSLASTLGTEAFF.

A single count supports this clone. This CDR3 reads CASSNRDPNYGYTF. In nucleotides, the CDR3 is TGTGCCAGCAGTAACAGGGATCCTAACTATGGCTACACCTTC. The rearrangement links TRBV6-5 to TRBJ1-2; maybe TRBD1 (6 bases). Germline-derived CDR1 and CDR2 are MNHEY and SVGAGI. V shed 5 bases and J shed 0 bases, with 10 bases lying between them. CDR3 length: 14 residues.

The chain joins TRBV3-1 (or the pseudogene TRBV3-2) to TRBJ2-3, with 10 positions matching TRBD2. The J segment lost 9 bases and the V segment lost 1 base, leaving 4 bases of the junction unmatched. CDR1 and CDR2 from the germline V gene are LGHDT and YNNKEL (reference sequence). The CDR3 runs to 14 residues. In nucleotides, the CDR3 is TGTGCCAGCAGCCAAGTCAGCGGGGGGGGGACGCAGTATTTT. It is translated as CASSQVSGGGTQYF.

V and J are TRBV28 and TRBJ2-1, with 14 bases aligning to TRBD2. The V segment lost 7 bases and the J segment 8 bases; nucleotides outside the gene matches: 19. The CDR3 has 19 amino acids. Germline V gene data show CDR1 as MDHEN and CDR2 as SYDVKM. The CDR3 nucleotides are TGTGCCAGCACCACAACCGGCAGGGGACTAGCGGGAGTCTCAGATGAGCAGTTCTTC. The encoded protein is CASTTTGRGLAGVSDEQFF.

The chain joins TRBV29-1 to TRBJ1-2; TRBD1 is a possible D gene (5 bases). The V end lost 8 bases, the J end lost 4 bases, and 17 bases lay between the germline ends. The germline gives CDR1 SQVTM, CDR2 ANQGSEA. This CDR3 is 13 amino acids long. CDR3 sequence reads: CSTEPGAGYGYTF. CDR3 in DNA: TGCAGCACCGAGCCCGGGGCCGGCTATGGCTACACCTTC.